Included here is one T cell receptor beta chain sequence, with context. Its antigen is not known. Profiled with immunoSEQ multiplex PCR; TCRdb holds only in-frame clones, not every one. The table has under 130,000 clones, about 90% seen once. The sample originates from a study of T cell responses to AZD1222 COVID-19 vaccine. Study summary: Second-dose groups at about 4 or about 12 weeks were pooled.

CDR3 size: 12 residues. Trimming stripped 6 bases from V and 5 bases from J, with 8 bases between. Germline V gene lookup returns CDR1 MNHEY and CDR2 SVGAGI. Study findings and constraints: Of spike-specific TCRs, nearly half reportedly target regions left unmutated in variants.

This TCR was sampled from an adult in good health. The genes are TRBV6-5 and TRBJ1-5; no reliable D call. The sample in question was peripheral blood, obtained on day 0 of AZD1222 vaccination. Written as DNA, the CDR3 is TGTGCCAGCAGCCCCGGGTATCAGCCCCAGCATTTT. It specifies CASSPGYQPQHF.